This is a list of T cell receptor beta chains from one sample in a study of Ad26.COV2.S vaccination and SARS-CoV-2 variants. Repertoires were generated with immunoSEQ multiplex PCR, while TCRdb's copy carries only in-frame clones and drops some. The sample yields 250,000 to 300,000 clones, about 89% seen once. Sequencing was performed on peripheral blood, taken in a trial of Ad26.COV2.S vaccine versus placebo. The source is a person between 18 and 59 years old who received the Ad26.COV2.S COVID-19 vaccine or a placebo. CDR3s include the opening cysteine and the closing phenylalanine or tryptophan. Fields, in order: D gene, clone size, V gene, J gene, CDR3 protein, CDR3 DNA. The D gene is left open where the match is weak. A row's size may be missing; if present it is once, few, many or a size class.

.	once	TRBV6-1	TRBJ2-2	CASSEAFGGHAELFF	TGTGCCAGCAGTGAAGCGTTTGGCGGGCACGCGGAGCTGTTTTTT
.	.	TRBV7-2	TRBJ1-2	CASSLGDFRIWLTF	TGTGCCAGCAGCTTAGGTGACTTCAGGATTTGGCTCACCTTC
.	.	TRBV9	TRBJ1-1	CASSVEGVGNTEAFF	TGTGCCAGCAGCGTAGAGGGGGTGGGGAACACTGAAGCTTTCTTT
.	.	TRBV10-3	TRBJ1-1	CAIRIIMNTEAFF	TGTGCCATCAGAATTATTATGAACACTGAAGCTTTCTTT
.	.	TRBV6-5	TRBJ1-1	CASSYSMGTEAFF	TGTGCCAGCAGTTACTCGATGGGTACTGAAGCTTTCTTT
TRBD2	.	TRBV4-2	TRBJ2-3	CASSQPLAGGGTDTQYF	TGTGCCAGCAGCCAGCCTCTAGCGGGAGGGGGCACAGATACGCAGTATTTT
.	.	TRBV4-1	TRBJ1-1	CASSQIPSRMAAFF	TGCGCCAGCAGCCAAATTCCCAGCCGGATGGCGGCTTTCTTT
.	.	TRBV5-1	TRBJ1-2	CASSLAWERNYGYTF	TGCGCCAGCAGCTTGGCATGGGAGAGGAACTATGGCTACACCTTC
.	.	TRBV5-4	TRBJ1-2	CASSFRGRLYGYTF	TGTGCCAGCAGCTTTAGGGGGAGACTTTATGGCTACACCTTC
TRBD1	.	TRBV9	TRBJ2-2	CASSVGQGNGELFF	TGTGCCAGCAGCGTAGGACAGGGGAACGGGGAGCTGTTTTTT
.	.	TRBV11-1	TRBJ2-1	CASSLGEGRLPGFF	TGTGCCAGCAGCTTAGGGGAAGGCCGACTGCCGGGGTTCTTC
.	.	TRBV4-3	TRBJ1-2	CASSQGTGFYGYTF	TGCGCCAGCAGCCAAGGAACGGGCTTCTATGGCTACACCTTC
TRBD2	few	TRBV13	TRBJ2-1	CASSLRYGRPTYNEQFF	TGTGCCAGCAGCTTACGGTACGGGAGGCCGACCTACAATGAGCAGTTCTTC
.	.	TRBV7-2	TRBJ1-5	CASSLVQGSNQPQHF	TGTGCCAGCAGCTTAGTTCAGGGAAGCAATCAGCCCCAGCATTTT
.	.	TRBV5-1	TRBJ1-2	CASSPTQEQGLNYGYTF	TGCGCCAGCAGCCCGACCCAAGAACAGGGTCTTAACTATGGCTACACCTTC
TRBD1	many	TRBV7-3	TRBJ1-2	CASSSRTGGNGYTF	TGTGCCAGCAGCTCCAGGACAGGGGGCAATGGCTACACCTTC
.	.	TRBV3-1/TRBV3-2	TRBJ1-1	CASSQGALTEAFF	TGTGCCAGCAGCCAGGGGGCCCTCACTGAAGCTTTCTTT
.	few	TRBV6-5	TRBJ1-1	CASSLQGNTEAFF	TGTGCCAGCAGTTTACAGGGAAACACTGAAGCTTTCTTT
TRBD2	.	TRBV24-1	TRBJ2-2	CATSGPWGGLDTGELFF	TGTGCCACCAGTGGCCCCTGGGGGGGTTTGGACACCGGGGAGCTGTTTTTT
.	.	TRBV5-5	TRBJ2-1	CASSLGGGRYNEQFF	TGTGCCAGCAGCTTGGGAGGGGGGCGGTACAATGAGCAGTTCTTC
TRBD1	.	TRBV19	TRBJ1-2	CASSRQGANYGYTF	TGTGCCAGTAGTAGACAGGGGGCCAACTATGGCTACACCTTC
.	.	TRBV7-6	TRBJ1-2	CASSLLLGGDGYTF	TGTGCCAGCAGCTTACTCCTGGGGGGGGATGGCTACACCTTC
.	.	TRBV6-1	TRBJ1-4	CASSEASGGGQLFF	TGTGCCAGCAGTGAAGCCTCGGGGGGCGGACAACTGTTTTTT
TRBD2	once	TRBV9	TRBJ2-3	CASSVARTSVYDTQYF	TGTGCCAGCAGCGTAGCTAGGACTAGCGTCTACGATACGCAGTATTTT
.	many	TRBV7-3	TRBJ2-1	CASSLHGAGEQFF	TGTGCCAGCAGCTTACACGGGGCGGGTGAGCAGTTCTTC
.	.	TRBV6-2/TRBV6-3	TRBJ1-5	CASSQGGDVQPQHF	TGTGCCAGCAGCCAAGGGGGGGACGTTCAGCCCCAGCATTTT
.	.	TRBV7-9	TRBJ2-2	CASSLLSTGELFF	TGTGCCAGCAGCTTATTAAGCACCGGGGAGCTGTTTTTT
TRBD1	.	TRBV13	TRBJ2-5	CASSLNPQTGEETQYF	TGTGCCAGCAGCCTCAACCCCCAGACAGGGGAAGAGACCCAGTACTTC
.	.	TRBV6-5	TRBJ1-1	CASSRQRNTEAFF	TGTGCCAGCAGTAGACAGAGAAACACTGAAGCTTTCTTT
TRBD1	.	TRBV6-5	TRBJ2-7	CASSYSLQGATYEQYF	TGTGCCAGCAGTTACTCGTTACAGGGGGCAACCTACGAGCAGTACTTC
TRBD1	.	TRBV6-5	TRBJ1-2	CASSAGRQGAYGYTF	TGTGCCAGCAGCGCCGGGAGACAGGGCGCCTATGGCTACACCTTC
.	.	TRBV18	TRBJ1-1	CASSPDWVSTEAFF	TGTGCCAGCTCACCTGATTGGGTTAGCACTGAAGCTTTCTTT